Below, one T cell receptor beta chain is given with its context. The table lists this clonotype with a few counts. The antigen it binds to is not known. Per-nucleotide qualities are absent, and no much larger clonotype sits a single base away. The data were taken from a study of blood T cells in healthy people across ages (dated by TCRdb to about 2015). Looking at the study overall: In model experiments, roughly one uniquely barcoded TCR beta cDNA molecule per two T cells was captured by template switching. Using deep sequencing normalized with unique cDNA molecular identifiers, the study measured how TCR beta repertoire diversity changes with age. Donors were grouped into four age groups: young (average approximately 15 years), middle-aged (about 38), aged (roughly 67) and long-lived (just over 80). The study analyzed two additional independent replicas of 1 million unique cDNA reads from the same blood draw for two donors, one aged 18 to 30 and one aged 80 or older.

Results and caveats for the whole study, not just this receptor: Estimates of total diversity based on one million sequenced T cells were regarded as lower bounds and as underestimates. The percentage of naive T cells measured by flow cytometry correlated strongly with observed TCR beta diversity. The CMV infection status of donors was not known, potentially confounding age-related changes in expanded clonotypes. Compared with the aged group, the long-lived group had more naive CD4+ T cells, fewer expanded clones and increased TCR diversity, suggesting age selection. Because profiling used bulk unsorted PBMCs, naive and antigen-experienced compartments could not be compared conclusively. As age increased, observed TCR beta diversity per million T cells dropped in a roughly linear way, and a significant reduction was already evident by age 40.

From the cysteine up to the phenylalanine, the CDR3 has a length of 16 residues. Only the CDR3 DNA is retained, 48 bases long and in frame from the first base. The germline V gene (reference sequence) gives CDR1 as LGHDT and CDR2 as YNNKEL. Systemically healthy Caucasian individuals from Russia, 39 in total and aged roughly 6 to 95 years, were included as donors. Each donor gave around 9.8 milliliters of peripheral blood, collected into EDTA-treated Vacutainer tubes. PBMCs were isolated by Ficoll-Paque density-gradient centrifugation, with at least 6 million obtained per sample. Total RNA, at least 6 micrograms per sample, was extracted from PBMCs with Trizol reagent. For every donor, an aliquot of PBMCs went through flow cytometry to measure the percentages of naive CD45RAhigh/CD27high T cells. The method was 5' RACE. The reads were generated on an Illumina HiSeq 2500. A second PCR of about 6 to 11 cycles was run with a J-beta primer mix and a sample-barcoded 5' primer. A template-switch 5' adaptor carrying 12 random nucleotides introduced a unique molecular identifier onto each TCR beta cDNA molecule. Each sample yielded at least 2.5 million CDR3-containing paired-end reads. First-strand cDNA was synthesized from all RNA with the Mint cDNA synthesis kit, primed by a TRBC-specific oligonucleotide. Following uracil-DNA glycosylase treatment, a first 18-cycle PCR with universal primers M1SS and BC2_uni_R was performed on all cDNA. The published analysis was carried out like this. Each sample was normalized by randomly selecting 1 million high-quality reads, each carrying a distinct molecular identifier. Reads sharing molecular identifiers were discarded rather than binned into consensus sequences. MiTCR, run with a Q25 quality threshold and the strictest error-elimination algorithm, handled CDR3 identification, clonotype clustering and error correction. Lower-bound total TCR beta diversity was estimated with a nonparametric unseen species model using Euler transformation. The public sequencing data were trimmed at Q25 with fastp and processed into clonotypes with MiXCR by TCRdb, which kept only in-frame beta chains. Entries are consolidated by CDR3 protein sequence, retaining the most common genes and DNA. These V and J calls rely on TCRdb rather than the paper's analysis. This sample gives roughly 1 million distinct CDR3 sequences in total; 20% to 25% of them show up just once. Around 0.7% of the sample rests with the top ten.

Separately, the same data were catalogued under a study of T cells of mothers and their children. The second publication reports: Donors were nine systemically healthy Caucasian individuals: three mothers and their six children. cDNA synthesis consumed the entire amount of extracted RNA, loaded at 1.5 ug RNA in each 15 ul reaction. In the second PCR, the M1S primer introduced both the sample barcodes and 2-4 random nucleotides. More than 9 million TCR beta CDR3 reads were obtained from each mother, and 2.5 million to 3.5 million reads were obtained from each child. TCR recombination output is similarly shaped by thymic selection in related and unrelated pairs, with a minor effect exerted by inherited differences. Normalized repertoire overlap was always found to be slightly, but never significantly, higher in related mother-child pairs than in unrelated mother-child pairs. Persistent microchimeric T cell clones were not detected, at a sensitivity of approximately 100 clones per million clonotypes. To look for features that set related mother-child pairs apart from unrelated individuals, the researchers ran deep NGS to compare the TCR beta repertoires of mothers and children. On average, the children were around 11 +/- 4 years old, while the mothers were 40 +/- 4 years old. After adapter ligation with NEBNext reagents, the libraries were sequenced on Illumina HiSeq 2000 with 100+100 nt paired-end reads. To prevent cross-contamination, the mother and child libraries were prepared one month apart and sequenced in separate runs. For each donor, between about 450,000 and 2,300,000 distinct TCR beta clonotypes were identified. Naive TCR beta clonotypes were estimated from low-frequency clonotypes matched to each donor's FACS-determined naive share, without sorting.

The chain uses TRBV3-1 and TRBJ2-5; TRBD2 fits 13 bases in the junction. The J call could be wrong; TRBJ2-1 is a better fit for the DNA end. The clonotype originates from a girl aged 2 to 9 in good health. The source material was blood. The DNA is as follows: TGTGCCAGCAGCCAACGGACTAGCGGGAGTGTCTATGAGCAGTTCTTC. Its protein product is CASSQRTSGSVYEQFF.